Presented here are 32 T cell receptor beta chains from one specimen sequenced in a study of T cells in Graves' hyperthyroidism and ophthalmopathy. Amplification of TCR beta CDR3 regions was performed using RNA transcripts as template. First-round RT-PCR with HTBI primers amplified the TCR CDR3 region. TCRdb independently ran MiXCR on the multiplex PCR reads; one entry per CDR3 protein. In the table there are 500,000 to 700,000 distinct CDR3 sequences, 16% of which are singletons. The sample taken for sequencing was blood. These TCRs come from a woman aged 18-30 years with Graves' hyperthyroidism.

As for this clonotype: It may be a read error: a sequence one base away is much more abundant. CDR3 sequence (DNA): TGTGCCAGCAGTCAAAATGACATAGCTTTCTTT. This encodes CASSQNDIAFF. This sequence joins TRBV2 and TRBJ1-1; D unresolved. V lost 5 bases and J 10 bases, leaving 11 bases between the germline ends. Germline V gives CDR1 SNHLY, CDR2 FYNNEI. The CDR3 is 11 residues long.

This clonotype was detected only a few times. The junction departs from germline at one end; a sequencing error may be responsible. J is TRBJ1-1 and V is TRBV30; D is possibly TRBD1 (5 bases). Germline loops: CDR1 GTSNPN, CDR2 SVGIG (reference sequence). The CDR3 is made up of 14 amino acids. The CDR3 loop reads CAWSAGGWNTGAFF. The CDR3 bases are TGTGCCTGGAGTGCCGGGGGGTGGAACACTGGAGCTTTCTTT.

This clonotype was seen repeatedly, ten times or more. The chain combines TRBV12-3 or TRBV12-4 with TRBJ2-7; maybe TRBD1 (6 bases). The length of the CDR3 is 12 residues. Trimming removed 8 bases at V and 3 bases at J, with 11 bases between. The CDR3 loop reads CASRQGFYEQYF. In DNA, the CDR3 is TGTGCCAGCCGTCAGGGGTTCTACGAGCAGTACTTC.

This sequence joins TRBV12-3 or TRBV12-4 and TRBJ2-3, with D unclear. V was shortened by 5 bases and J by 1 base, with 16 bases between the two germline ends. The CDR3 is 16 amino acids. This chain's CDR3 is CASSLHSKLGTDTQYF. The CDR3 DNA is TGTGCCAGCAGTCTCCACAGCAAACTGGGCACAGATACGCAGTATTTT.

In this sample, this clonotype turned up many times. The rearrangement joins TRBV10-2 to TRBJ1-5; no firm D call. Germline V gene data show CDR1 as WSHSY and CDR2 as SAAADI. Trimming pared 7 bases from V and 2 bases from J, leaving 15 bases between. This CDR3 has 15 amino acids. DNA of the CDR3: TGCGCCAGCACAACGGGCCTCCGGGGCAATCAGCCCCAGCATTTT. This gives the protein CASTTGLRGNQPQHF.

This clonotype was observed many times. The J gene is TRBJ2-5, the V gene TRBV28, with D perhaps TRBD1 (6 bases). The ends were cut back, 2 bases at V and 6 bases at J, with 16 bases in the middle. The CDR3 runs 15 residues. Germline V gene data show CDR1 as MDHEN and CDR2 as SYDVKM. The CDR3 protein is CASSLMGHIAKTQYF. Here the CDR3 DNA reads TGTGCCAGCAGTTTAATGGGACACATTGCGAAGACCCAGTACTTC.

This clonotype was detected ten times or more. The chain couples TRBV10-3 to TRBJ2-3; 7 nucleotides agree with TRBD1. J was trimmed by 2 bases and V by 7 bases; bases with no gene match: 6. The CDR3 covers 14 residues. CDR1 is ENHRY and CDR2 is SYGVKD in the germline V gene. The CDR3 nucleotides read TGTGCCATCACAACAGGGGAATCCACAGATACGCAGTATTTT. Translation: CAITTGESTDTQYF.

This clonotype was found many times. The gene calls are TRBV6-1 and TRBJ1-1; TRBD1 might be the D (6 bases). V lost 10 bases and J lost 6, with 15 bases in between. Per the germline V gene, CDR1 is MNHNS and CDR2 is SASEGT. The CDR3 is made up of 12 amino acids. The CDR3 protein is CAIRTVGPEAFF. DNA for the CDR3: TGTGCCATTAGGACAGTCGGCCCTGAAGCTTTCTTT.

In this sample, this clonotype turned up many times. The chain uses TRBV11-3 and TRBJ1-1, with D perhaps TRBD1 (5 bases). The CDR3 extends over 14 amino acids. CDR1 is SGHNT, CDR2 YENEEA, per germline. Between the trimmed V and J ends, which lost 1 base and 6 bases, there was a span of 12 bases. The CDR3 region has the DNA TGTGCCAGCAGCTTAGGAGGGAAGGGGTCTGAAGCTTTCTTT. Translated, it gives CASSLGGKGSEAFF.

This clonotype came up many times. The J gene is TRBJ2-2, the V gene TRBV11-3; unclear D gene. Germline-derived CDR1 and CDR2 are SGHNT and YENEEA. Trimming removed 1 base from V and 3 bases from J, with 9 bases in between. CDR3 length equals 15 residues. CDR3 coding DNA: TGTGCCAGCAGCTTAGGGAAAAGGGACACCGGGGAGCTGTTTTTT. This translates into CASSLGKRDTGELFF.

The sample holds a few counts of this clonotype. The chain combines TRBV4-1 with TRBJ2-7; 15 positions agree with TRBD2. The V and J ends lost 5 bases and 6 bases, in that order; junction bases with no gene match: 8. The CDR3 has 16 amino acids. Germline V gives CDR1 MGHRA, CDR2 YSYEKL. The CDR3 DNA reads TGCGCCAGCAGCGCCCTAGGACTAGCGGGAGGGCGCGAGCAGTACTTC. Encoded protein: CASSALGLAGGREQYF.

This clonotype showed up just a few times. Since a much larger clone is just one base distant, this may be a read error. The chain recombines TRBV28 with TRBJ2-7; 14 bases fit TRBD2. Germline V gives CDR1 MDHEN, CDR2 SYDVKM. CDR3 length equals 15 residues. CDR3 bases: TGTGCCGGCAGTTCCGGACTAGCGGGAGGTGACGAGCAGTACTTC. Encoded protein: CAGSSGLAGGDEQYF.

As concerns this clonotype: A much more abundant neighbour one base away suggests this may be a read error. This chain uses TRBV3-1 with TRBJ2-1; the match to TRBD2 covers 9 bases. Germline assignment: CDR1 LGHDT and CDR2 YNNKEL (reference sequence). The CDR3 is 15 residues long. The J segment lost 8 bases and the V segment lost 0 bases, leaving 5 bases of the junction unmatched. The CDR3 loop is CASSQDALAGHEQFF. The CDR3 coding sequence is TGTGCCAGCAGCCAAGATGCGCTAGCGGGGCATGAGCAGTTCTTC.

This clonotype was observed at least ten times. The chain uses TRBV30 and TRBJ2-7; perhaps TRBD2 as D (5 bases). Germline loops: CDR1 GTSNPN, CDR2 SVGIG (reference sequence). Trimming pared 7 bases from V and 5 bases from J, leaving 15 bases between. The CDR3 totals 12 residues. CDR3 bases: TGTGCCTTCGGACTGACGGTAAACGAGCAGTACTTC. Translation: CAFGLTVNEQYF.

This sequence joins TRBV24-1 and TRBJ2-3; D may be TRBD2 (6 bases). The V end lost 5 bases, the J end lost 4 bases, and 15 bases lay between the germline ends. CDR1 KGHDR and CDR2 SFDVKD come from the germline V gene. The CDR3 contains 15 residues. This chain's CDR3 is CATSGVTGVADTQYF. The DNA for the CDR3 is TGTGCCACCAGTGGTGTTACGGGGGTGGCAGATACGCAGTATTTT.

This clonotype was seen ten or more times. This chain uses TRBV13 with TRBJ2-1; TRBD2 might be the D (6 bases). Germline V CDR1 and CDR2: PRHDT, FYEKMQ (reference sequence). The CDR3 sequence is 17 residues long. V was clipped by 1 base and J by 5 bases, with 18 bases between them. The CDR3 DNA reads as TGTGCCAGCAGCTTAGAGTCGGTAGCTAGCGATCACAATGAGCAGTTCTTC. This encodes CASSLESVASDHNEQFF.

This clonotype has at least ten counts. The chain employs TRBV12-3 or TRBV12-4 and TRBJ2-7; no clear D gene. The CDR3 sequence is 13 residues long. Trimming left V 5 bases short and J 2 bases short, with 10 bases between. The CDR3 is CASSHQDTYEQYF. The DNA of the CDR3 is TGTGCCAGCAGTCATCAGGATACCTACGAGCAGTACTTC.

This clonotype appeared many times. The chain carries TRBV18 and TRBJ2-1; 7 nucleotides match TRBD1. CDR1 is KGHSH, CDR2 LQKENI, per germline. V trimming: 1 base; J trimming: 7 bases; junction bases outside the gene matches: 7. The CDR3 loop spans 15 amino acids. CDR3 in amino acids: CASSPLPRQGNEQFF. In DNA form, the CDR3 reads TGTGCCAGCTCACCACTACCTCGACAGGGTAATGAGCAGTTCTTC.

This clonotype appeared many times. The chain has TRBV30 and TRBJ2-1; perhaps TRBD2 as D (5 bases). The germline V gene encodes CDR1 GTSNPN and CDR2 SVGIG (reference sequence). V dropped 2 bases and J dropped 4 bases, with 9 bases sitting between them. This CDR3 has 13 amino acids. The CDR3 DNA follows: TGTGCCTGGAGTACGGGCGGGTACAATGAGCAGTTCTTC. Residues: CAWSTGGYNEQFF.

The V and J genes are TRBV7-2 and TRBJ1-2; 8 nucleotides agree with TRBD1. Trimming at V came to 4 bases and at J to 5 bases, leaving 9 bases not matched to a gene. The CDR3 totals 15 residues. Germline V gene lookup returns CDR1 SGHTA and CDR2 FQGNSA. This CDR3 reads CASSSSRGPGYGYTF. CDR3 bases: TGTGCCAGCAGCTCAAGCAGGGGGCCTGGGTATGGCTACACCTTC.

This clonotype has at least ten counts. The chain uses TRBV12-3 or TRBV12-4 and TRBJ2-2; 7 bases match TRBD1. With 7 bases clipped from V and 6 bases from J, the junction kept 8 bases outside the gene matches. There are 14 residues in the CDR3. This CDR3 reads CASIPTGSSGELFF. In nucleotides, the CDR3 is TGTGCCAGCATTCCGACAGGGTCTTCCGGGGAGCTGTTTTTT.

This clonotype was observed many times. The chain joins TRBV11-3 to TRBJ1-1, with a possible D match to TRBD1 (6 bases). V lost 5 bases, J lost 6 bases, and 19 bases lay in between. The CDR3 has 15 residues. CDR1 and CDR2 from the germline V gene are SGHNT and YENEEA. The CDR3 spells CASSPRGGANPEAFF. The CDR3 nucleotides read TGTGCCAGCAGCCCCCGGGGGGGGGCGAATCCTGAAGCTTTCTTT.

The rearrangement uses TRBV10-2 and TRBJ2-6; 8 bases agree with TRBD2. Germline lookup yields CDR1 WSHSY and CDR2 SAAADI. The CDR3 totals 19 residues. J lost 4 bases, V lost 4 bases, and 15 bases had no gene match. This CDR3 reads CASSALAGSPWGGANVLTF. CDR3 DNA: TGCGCCAGCAGTGCGTTAGCGGGATCGCCATGGGGGGGGGCCAACGTCCTGACTTTC.

This clonotype was seen just once. The chain combines TRBV5-1 with TRBJ1-6, with D maybe TRBD1 (5 bases). This CDR3 comprises 15 residues. Germline CDR1 SGHRS, CDR2 YFSETQ. V shed 2 bases and J shed 7 bases, with 13 bases lying between them. CDR3 loop: CASSFTRDPNSPLHF. The CDR3 nucleotides read TGCGCCAGCAGCTTTACTCGGGACCCAAATTCACCCCTCCACTTT.

This clonotype was counted only a few times. V gene TRBV7-2 combines with J gene TRBJ2-3, with TRBD2 matching over 13 bases. This CDR3 has 16 residues. The ends lost 5 bases at V and 4 bases at J; junction bases unmatched: 6. Germline V gene data show CDR1 as SGHTA and CDR2 as FQGNSA. The DNA of the CDR3 is TGTGCCAGCAGCCGAAGACTAGCGGGAGGCGCAGATACGCAGTATTTT. This sequence encodes CASSRRLAGGADTQYF.

This clonotype has a handful of counts. The chain has TRBV29-1 and TRBJ2-5; D remains unclear. Germline assignment: CDR1 SQVTM and CDR2 ANQGSEA. V was trimmed by 5 bases and J by 1 base, leaving 8 bases between them. There are 12 residues in the CDR3. CDR3 region: CSVRRSQETQYF. CDR3 DNA sequence: TGCAGCGTTCGCAGGAGCCAAGAGACCCAGTACTTC.

This clonotype was counted many times. This chain joins TRBV2 and TRBJ1-2; the D is unclear. The V gene's germline CDR1 is SNHLY and CDR2 FYNNEI. The CDR3 has 13 residues. Between the trimmed V and J ends, which lost 3 bases and 7 bases, there was a span of 12 bases. The DNA of the CDR3 is TGTGCCAGCAGTGATAGGACTACGGCTGGCTACACCTTC. Protein: CASSDRTTAGYTF.

To note about this clonotype: Since a much larger clone is just one base distant, this may be a read error. V and J are TRBV28 and TRBJ2-5, with 9 bases that match TRBD1. Per germline, CDR1 MDHEN and CDR2 SYDVKM. This CDR3 is built from 16 residues. The CDR3 nucleotides read TGTGCCAGAAGTTTGGCCGGGACAGGGTTCAAAGAGACCCAGTACTTC. Protein sequence: CARSLAGTGFKETQYF.

Of note for this clonotype: A much larger clone is a single base away; this may be a read error. Here the CDR3 reads CASRSRANTEAFF. The CDR3 DNA sequence: TGTGCCAGCAGGTCCCGGGCGAACACTGAAGCTTTCTTT. The rearrangement joins TRBV11-2 to TRBJ1-1; the D is unclear. Germline V gene data show CDR1 as SGHAT and CDR2 as FQNNGV. The length of the CDR3 is 13 residues. The V end was cut by 6 bases, the J end by 1 base, with 9 bases between. Together with reference TRBV11-2 and TRBJ1-1, the CDR3 gives the full variable domain: EAGVAQSPRYKIIEKRQSVAFWCNPISGHATLYWYQQILGQGPKLLIQFQNNGVVDDSQLPKDRFSAERLKGVDSTLKIQPAKLEDSAVYLCASRSRANTEAFFGQGTRLTVV.

The genes are TRBV29-1 and TRBJ2-7; 12 positions agree with TRBD1. The CDR3 spans 15 residues. Germline V lookup: CDR1 SQVTM, CDR2 ANQGSEA. Trimming removed 4 bases from V and 2 bases from J; junction bases left unmatched: 6. CDR3: CSVGVGTGGTYEQYF. CDR3 sequence (DNA): TGCAGCGTTGGAGTAGGGACAGGGGGCACCTACGAGCAGTACTTC.

This clonotype was recorded many times. J is TRBJ1-5 and V is TRBV7-9; D not certain. Germline V gene lookup returns CDR1 SEHNR and CDR2 FQNEAQ (reference sequence). The CDR3 consists of 13 residues. Trimming cost V 1 base and J 6 bases, with 7 bases left between them. CDR3 DNA sequence: TGTGCCAGCAGCTTAGGCAGCGGTCAGCCCCAGCATTTT. Protein product: CASSLGSGQPQHF. Complete variable domain (other parts from reference TRBV7-9 and TRBJ1-5): DTGVSQNPRHKITKRGQNVTFRCDPISEHNRLYWYRQTLGQGPEFLTYFQNEAQLEKSRLLSDRFSAERPKGSFSTLEIQRTEQGDSAMYLCASSLGSGQPQHFGDGTRLSIL.

This clonotype was detected a few times. This sequence joins TRBV20-1 and TRBJ2-1; D is possibly TRBD1 or TRBD2 (7 bases each). V gave up 5 bases and J gave up 10 bases, with 21 bases separating them. The V gene's germline CDR1 is DFQATT and CDR2 SNEGSKA (reference sequence). The CDR3 length is 14 residues. CDR3 in amino acids: CSAGWGGGAHEQFF. For the CDR3, the DNA is TGCAGTGCTGGCTGGGGAGGGGGCGCCCACGAGCAGTTCTTC.